This T cell receptor (beta chain) is from a study of OX40 agonist ivuxolimab in advanced cancers. CDR1 and CDR2 from the germline V gene are LNHDA and SQIVND (reference sequence). The CDR3 totals 17 residues. Trimming took 1 base from V and 2 from J, leaving 18 bases between them. The protocol was immunoSEQ multiplex PCR, while the TCRdb copy is restricted to in-frame clones and leaves out a portion. Of about 72,000 clones in the sample, approximately 90% were seen once. This specimen consisted of CD4+ or CD8+ T cells sorted from blood, obtained in a trial of the OX40 agonist ivuxolimab. This receptor was obtained from an adult with an advanced solid tumor such as melanoma, head and neck, liver or kidney cancer. The V gene is TRBV19, the J gene TRBJ2-7; perhaps TRBD2 as D (6 bases). The CDR3 spells CASSIVAGGSPTYEQYF. CDR3 coding DNA: TGTGCCAGTAGTATAGTCGCCGGGGGTAGCCCAACCTACGAGCAGTACTTC. Looking up the rest from reference TRBV19 and TRBJ2-7 gives the full variable domain: DGGITQSPKYLFRKEGQNVTLSCEQNLNHDAMYWYRQDPGQGLRLIYYSQIVNDFQKGDIAEGYSVSREKKESFPLTVTSAQKNPTAFYLCASSIVAGGSPTYEQYFGPGTRLTVT.